This T cell receptor (beta chain) was observed in a study of shared clonotypes between healthy human individuals. About the study: Researchers drew samples from a couple of women and a few men aged 18 to 49.

Deep was the level used in running the assay. Sequenced by immunoSEQ multiplex PCR; TCRdb stores in-frame clones only, minus some. Seen here are about 2.3 million clones, 85% to 95% observed once, and the top ten hold around 0.38%. The sample was naive CD4+ T cells from PBMCs. The subset denotes: CD45RA+ positively selected. The source of this sequence is a man aged 18-30 years in good health. Some clones in this sample may be carry-over from other donors' samples.

This CDR3 reads CAWSDGQTTDTQYF. In DNA form, the CDR3 reads TGTGCCTGGAGTGACGGCCAAACAACAGATACGCAGTATTTT. The rearrangement links TRBV30 to TRBJ2-3; D ambiguous. Trimming shortened V by 1 base and J by 3 bases, and 11 bases separated the two germline ends. CDR3 length: 14 residues. Germline V gene lookup returns CDR1 GTSNPN and CDR2 SVGIG (reference sequence).